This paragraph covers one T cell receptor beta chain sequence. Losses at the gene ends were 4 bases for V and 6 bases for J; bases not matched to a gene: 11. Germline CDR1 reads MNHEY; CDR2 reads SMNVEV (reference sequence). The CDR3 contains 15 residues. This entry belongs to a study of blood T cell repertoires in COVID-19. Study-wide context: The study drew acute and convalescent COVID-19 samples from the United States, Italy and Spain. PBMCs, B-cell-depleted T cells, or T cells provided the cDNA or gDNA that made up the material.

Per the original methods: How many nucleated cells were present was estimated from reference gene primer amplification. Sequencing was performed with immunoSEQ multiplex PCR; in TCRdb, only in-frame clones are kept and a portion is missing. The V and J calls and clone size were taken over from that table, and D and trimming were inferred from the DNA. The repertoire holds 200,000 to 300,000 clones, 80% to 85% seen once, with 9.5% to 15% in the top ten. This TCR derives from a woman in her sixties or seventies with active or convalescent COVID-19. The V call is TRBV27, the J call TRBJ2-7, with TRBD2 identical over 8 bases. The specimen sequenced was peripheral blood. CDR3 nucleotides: TGTGCCAGCAGTTGGGGACTAGTTAAAGGGAGCGAGCAGTACTTC. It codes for CASSWGLVKGSEQYF.